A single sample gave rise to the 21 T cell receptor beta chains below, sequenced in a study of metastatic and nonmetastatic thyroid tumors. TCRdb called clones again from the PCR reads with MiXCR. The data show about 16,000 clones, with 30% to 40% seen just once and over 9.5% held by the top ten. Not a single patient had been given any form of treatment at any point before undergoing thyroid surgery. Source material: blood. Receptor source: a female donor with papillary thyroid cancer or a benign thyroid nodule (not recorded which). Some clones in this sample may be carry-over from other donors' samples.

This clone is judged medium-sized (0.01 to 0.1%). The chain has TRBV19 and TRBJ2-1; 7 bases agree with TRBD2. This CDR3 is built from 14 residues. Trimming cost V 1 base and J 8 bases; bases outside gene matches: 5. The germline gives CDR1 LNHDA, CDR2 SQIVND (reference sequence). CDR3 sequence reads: CASSIVGGVYEQFF. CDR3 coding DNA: TGTGCCAGTAGTATAGTTGGGGGGGTCTATGAGCAGTTCTTC.

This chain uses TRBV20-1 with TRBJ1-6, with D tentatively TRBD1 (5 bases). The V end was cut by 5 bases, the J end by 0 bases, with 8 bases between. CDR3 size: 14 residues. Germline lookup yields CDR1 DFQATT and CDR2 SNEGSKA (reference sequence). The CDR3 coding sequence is TGCAGTGCTGAAGACAGCTCCTATAATTCACCCCTCCACTTT. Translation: CSAEDSSYNSPLHF.

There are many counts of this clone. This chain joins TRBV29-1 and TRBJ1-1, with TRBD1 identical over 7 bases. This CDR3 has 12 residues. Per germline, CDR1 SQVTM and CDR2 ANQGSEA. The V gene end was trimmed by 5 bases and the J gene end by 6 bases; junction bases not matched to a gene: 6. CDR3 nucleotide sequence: TGCAGCGTTACCGGGACAGAGTCTGAAGCTTTCTTT. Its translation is CSVTGTESEAFF. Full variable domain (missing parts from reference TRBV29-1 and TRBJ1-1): SAVISQKPSRDICQRGTSLTIQCQVDSQVTMMFWYRQQPGQSLTLIATANQGSEATYESGFVIDKFPISRPNLTFSTLTVSNMSPEDSSIYLCSVTGTESEAFFGQGTRLTVV.

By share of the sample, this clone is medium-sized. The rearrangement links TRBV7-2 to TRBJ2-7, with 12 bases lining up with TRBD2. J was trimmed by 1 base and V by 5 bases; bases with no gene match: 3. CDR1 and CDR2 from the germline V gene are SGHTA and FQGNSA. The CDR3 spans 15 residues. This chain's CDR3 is CASSETSGGSYEQYF. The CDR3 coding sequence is TGTGCCAGCAGCGAAACTAGCGGGGGGTCCTACGAGCAGTACTTC.

The CDR3 DNA is TGTGCCAGCAATACGGGACAGGGAAACACCATATATTTT. It encodes CASNTGQGNTIYF. This chain joins TRBV6-1 and TRBJ1-3; 7 bases match TRBD1. The trim removed 7 bases at V and 4 bases at J, leaving 4 bases unmatched. CDR1 MNHNS and CDR2 SASEGT come from the germline V gene. The CDR3 has 13 residues.

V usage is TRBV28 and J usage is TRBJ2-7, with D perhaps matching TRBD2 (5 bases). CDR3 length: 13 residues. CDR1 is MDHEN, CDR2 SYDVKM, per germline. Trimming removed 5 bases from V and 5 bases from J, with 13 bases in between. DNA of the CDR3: TGTGCCAGCAGTCGGTACTCGGGGAACGAGCAGTACTTC. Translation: CASSRYSGNEQYF.

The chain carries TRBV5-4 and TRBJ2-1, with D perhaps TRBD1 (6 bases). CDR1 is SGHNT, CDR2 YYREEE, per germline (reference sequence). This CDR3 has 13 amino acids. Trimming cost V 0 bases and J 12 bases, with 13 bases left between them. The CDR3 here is CASSLGGGSGQFF. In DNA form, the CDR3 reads TGTGCCAGCAGCTTGGGTGGGGGCTCGGGGCAGTTCTTC.

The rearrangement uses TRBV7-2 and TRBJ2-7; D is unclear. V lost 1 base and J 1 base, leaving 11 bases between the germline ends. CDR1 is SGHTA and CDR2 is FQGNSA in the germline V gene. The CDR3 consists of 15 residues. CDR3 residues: CASSLEPGRSYEQYF. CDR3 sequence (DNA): TGTGCCAGCAGCTTAGAACCAGGCCGTTCCTACGAGCAGTACTTC.

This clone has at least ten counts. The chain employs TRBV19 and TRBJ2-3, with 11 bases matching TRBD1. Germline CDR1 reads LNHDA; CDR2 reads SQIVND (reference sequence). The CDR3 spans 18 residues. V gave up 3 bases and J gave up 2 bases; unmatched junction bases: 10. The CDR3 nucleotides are TGTGCCAGTAGTATGGGACAGGGGGTTTTTTCGTACACAGATACGCAGTATTTT. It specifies CASSMGQGVFSYTDTQYF.

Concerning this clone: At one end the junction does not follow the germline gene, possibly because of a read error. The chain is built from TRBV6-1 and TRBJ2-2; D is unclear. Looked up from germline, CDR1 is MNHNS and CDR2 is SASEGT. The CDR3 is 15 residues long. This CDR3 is CASNQNRANTWDLVF. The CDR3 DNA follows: TGTGCCAGCAATCAGAACAGAGCGAACACCTGGGATCTGGTTTTT.

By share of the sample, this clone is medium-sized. CDR3 sequence: CASSLATSADTQYF. In DNA, the CDR3 is TGCGCCAGCAGCTTGGCCACCTCGGCAGATACGCAGTATTTT. The J gene is TRBJ2-3, the V gene TRBV5-1; D is uncertain. Trimming cost V 0 bases and J 4 bases, with 9 bases left between them. Germline V gene lookup returns CDR1 SGHRS and CDR2 YFSETQ. The CDR3 is 14 residues long.

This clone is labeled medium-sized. The CDR3 spells CASSPQDEQYF. CDR3 coding DNA: TGTGCCAGCAGCCCCCAAGACGAGCAGTACTTC. V is TRBV7-9 and J is TRBJ2-7; D unclear. CDR1 SEHNR and CDR2 FQNEAQ come from the germline V gene (reference sequence). This CDR3 contains 11 residues. The V end lost 5 bases, the J end lost 5 bases, and 7 bases lay between the germline ends.

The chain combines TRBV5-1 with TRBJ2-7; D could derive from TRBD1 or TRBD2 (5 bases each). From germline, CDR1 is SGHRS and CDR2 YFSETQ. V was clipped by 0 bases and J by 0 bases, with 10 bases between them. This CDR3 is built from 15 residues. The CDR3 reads CASSLDWGPSYEQYF. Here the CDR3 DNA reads TGCGCCAGCAGCTTGGATTGGGGACCCTCCTACGAGCAGTACTTC.

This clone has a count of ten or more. The CDR3 loop is CASTSGGGDSPLHF. In DNA, the CDR3 is TGCGCCAGCACGTCAGGGGGGGGTGATTCACCCCTCCACTTT. V is TRBV5-1 and J is TRBJ1-6, with 7 positions matching TRBD1. The germline V gene encodes CDR1 SGHRS and CDR2 YFSETQ. With V trimmed by 6 bases and J by 8 bases, 8 bases remained unmatched. There are 14 residues in the CDR3.

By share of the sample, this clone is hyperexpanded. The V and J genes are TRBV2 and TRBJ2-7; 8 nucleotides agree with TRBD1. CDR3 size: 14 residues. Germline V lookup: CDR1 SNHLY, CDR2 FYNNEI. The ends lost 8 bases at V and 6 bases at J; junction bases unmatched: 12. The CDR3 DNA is TGTGCCAGCCTTTCAGGGGGCGCAATGGGCGAGCAGTACTTC. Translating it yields CASLSGGAMGEQYF.

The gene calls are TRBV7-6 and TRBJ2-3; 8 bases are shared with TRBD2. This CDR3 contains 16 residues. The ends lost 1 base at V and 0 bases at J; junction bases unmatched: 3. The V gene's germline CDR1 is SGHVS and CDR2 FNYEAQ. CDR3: CASSLVAGGSTDTQYF. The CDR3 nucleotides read TGTGCCAGCAGCTTAGTCGCGGGGGGTAGCACAGATACGCAGTATTTT.

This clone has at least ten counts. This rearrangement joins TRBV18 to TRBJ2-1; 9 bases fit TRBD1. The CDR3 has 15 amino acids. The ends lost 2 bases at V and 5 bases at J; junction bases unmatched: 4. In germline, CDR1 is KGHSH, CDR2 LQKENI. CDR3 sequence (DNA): TGTGCCAGCTCACCAGGGACAGGGATACACAATGAGCAGTTCTTC. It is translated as CASSPGTGIHNEQFF.

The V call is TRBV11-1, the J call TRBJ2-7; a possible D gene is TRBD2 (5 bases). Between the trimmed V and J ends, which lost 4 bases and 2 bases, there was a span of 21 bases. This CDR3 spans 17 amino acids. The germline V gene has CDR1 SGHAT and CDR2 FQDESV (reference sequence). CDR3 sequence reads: CASSSTRTGMVTYEQYF. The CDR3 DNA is TGTGCCAGCAGCTCCACAAGAACGGGAATGGTGACCTACGAGCAGTACTTC. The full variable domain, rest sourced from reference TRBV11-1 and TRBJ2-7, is EAEVAQSPRYKITEKSQAVAFWCDPISGHATLYWYRQILGQGPELLVQFQDESVVDDSQLPKDRFSAERLKGVDSTLKIQPAELGDSAMYLCASSSTRTGMVTYEQYFGPGTRLTVT.

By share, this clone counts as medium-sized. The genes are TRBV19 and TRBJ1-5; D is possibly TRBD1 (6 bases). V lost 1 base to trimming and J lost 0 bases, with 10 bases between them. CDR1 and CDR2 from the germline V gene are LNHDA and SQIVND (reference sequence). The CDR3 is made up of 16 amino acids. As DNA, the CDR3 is TGTGCCAGTAGTATAGGGGGACATTATAGCAATCAGCCCCAGCATTTT. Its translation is CASSIGGHYSNQPQHF.

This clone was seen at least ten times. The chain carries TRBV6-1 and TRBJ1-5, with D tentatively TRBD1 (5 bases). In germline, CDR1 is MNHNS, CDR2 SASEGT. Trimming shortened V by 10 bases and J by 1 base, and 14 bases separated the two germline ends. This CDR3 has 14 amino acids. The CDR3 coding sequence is TGTGCCACCTTGGAGGGACGCAGCAATCAGCCCCAGCATTTT. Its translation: CATLEGRSNQPQHF.

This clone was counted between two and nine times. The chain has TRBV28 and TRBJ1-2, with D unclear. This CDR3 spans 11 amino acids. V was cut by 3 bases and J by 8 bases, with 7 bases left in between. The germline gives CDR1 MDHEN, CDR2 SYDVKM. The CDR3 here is CASSLIDGYTF. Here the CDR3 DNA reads TGTGCCAGCAGTTTGATCGACGGCTACACCTTC.